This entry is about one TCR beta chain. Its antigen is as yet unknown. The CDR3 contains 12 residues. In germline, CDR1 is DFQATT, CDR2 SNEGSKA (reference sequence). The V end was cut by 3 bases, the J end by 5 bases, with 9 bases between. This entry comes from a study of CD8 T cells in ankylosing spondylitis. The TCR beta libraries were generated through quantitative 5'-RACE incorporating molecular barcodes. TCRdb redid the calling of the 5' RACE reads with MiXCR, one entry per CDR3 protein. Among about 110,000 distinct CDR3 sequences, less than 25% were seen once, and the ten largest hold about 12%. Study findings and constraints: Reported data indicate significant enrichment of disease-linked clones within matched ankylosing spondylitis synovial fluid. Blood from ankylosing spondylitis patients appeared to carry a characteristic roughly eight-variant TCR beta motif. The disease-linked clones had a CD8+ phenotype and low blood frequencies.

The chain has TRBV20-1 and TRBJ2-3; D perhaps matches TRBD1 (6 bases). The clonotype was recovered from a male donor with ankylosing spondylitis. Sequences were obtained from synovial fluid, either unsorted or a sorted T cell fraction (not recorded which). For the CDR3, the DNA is TGCAGTGCTAGGGGGGCTCAAGATACGCAGTATTTT. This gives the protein CSARGAQDTQYF.